This passage covers 5 T cell receptor beta chains from one sample sequenced in a study of blood T cell repertoires in COVID-19 (dated by TCRdb to about 2020). Library preparation was by the immunoSEQ multiplex PCR assay. TCRdb's version of the immuneACCESS table is confined to in-frame rearrangements and falls short of the full clone set. An unresolved V gene accounts for under half of the shortfall where checked; the remainder is of unknown origin. The sample table lists approximately 240,000 clones, around 82% of them with a count of one. 4.5% to 5% of the sample is taken by the ten largest. The specimen was peripheral blood. All receptors derive from a woman older than 75 with active or convalescent COVID-19.

The gene calls are TRBV1 and TRBJ2-3; no check of the table's D call, TRBD2, against the DNA was made. TRBV1 is classified as a pseudogene. The CDR3 length is 21 residues. The CDR3 coding sequence is TGCACCAGCAGCCAAGATTGCACTAGCGGGGGGAATAGTTTGAACACAGATACGCAGTATTTT. Translation gives CTSSQDCTSGGNSLNTDTQYF.

The chain couples TRBV10-3 to TRBJ2-7; TRBD2 matches at 9 bases. The V gene end was trimmed by 10 bases and the J gene end by 2 bases; junction bases not matched to a gene: 6. Germline V gives CDR1 ENHRY, CDR2 SYGVKD. The CDR3 has 13 residues. CDR3 coding DNA: TGTGCCACCGCGGGCGGGGGGGCCTACGAGCAGTACTTC. Protein sequence: CATAGGGAYEQYF.

The chain recombines TRBV24-1 with TRBJ2-1; 13 nucleotides match TRBD2. This CDR3 is 15 amino acids long. V was clipped by 4 bases and J by 8 bases; unmatched bases: 4. Germline CDR1 is KGHDR and CDR2 is SFDVKD. The CDR3 region is CATSEGLAGLDEQFF. Written as DNA, the CDR3 is TGTGCCACCAGTGAGGGACTAGCGGGATTGGATGAGCAGTTCTTC.

The chain has TRBV6-6 and TRBJ1-2; 9 bases are shared with TRBD1. The V segment lost 5 bases and the J segment 0 bases; nucleotides outside the gene matches: 10. Per the germline V gene, CDR1 is MNHNY and CDR2 is SVGAGI (reference sequence). The CDR3 spans 17 residues. The CDR3 sequence: CASSPAIRDRANYGYTF. CDR3 DNA sequence: TGTGCCAGCAGTCCCGCGATCCGGGACAGGGCTAACTATGGCTACACCTTC.

The chain recombines TRBV27 with TRBJ1-2; 7 bases align to TRBD1. V dropped 0 bases and J dropped 1; count of bases not matched to a gene: 8. The CDR3 has 17 amino acids. Germline V lookup: CDR1 MNHEY, CDR2 SMNVEV (reference sequence). CDR3 coding DNA: TGTGCCAGCAGTTTATCGGGACAGATTCTCTTTAACTATGGCTACACCTTC. Translating it yields CASSLSGQILFNYGYTF.